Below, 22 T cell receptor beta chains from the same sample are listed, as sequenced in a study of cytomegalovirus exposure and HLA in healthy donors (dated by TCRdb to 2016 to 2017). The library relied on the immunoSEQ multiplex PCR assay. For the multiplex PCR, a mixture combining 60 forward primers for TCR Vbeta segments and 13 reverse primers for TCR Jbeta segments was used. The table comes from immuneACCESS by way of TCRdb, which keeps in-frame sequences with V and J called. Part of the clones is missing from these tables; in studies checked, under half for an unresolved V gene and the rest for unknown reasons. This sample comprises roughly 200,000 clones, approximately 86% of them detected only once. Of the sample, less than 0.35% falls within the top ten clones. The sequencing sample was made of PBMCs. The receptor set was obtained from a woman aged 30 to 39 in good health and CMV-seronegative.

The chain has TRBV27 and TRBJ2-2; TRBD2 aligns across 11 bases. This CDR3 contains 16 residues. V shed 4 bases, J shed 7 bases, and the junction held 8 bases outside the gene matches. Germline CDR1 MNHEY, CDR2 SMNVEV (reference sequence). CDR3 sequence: CASSSWTSGSNGELFF. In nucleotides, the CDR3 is TGTGCCAGCAGTTCCTGGACTAGCGGGTCCAACGGGGAGCTGTTTTTT.

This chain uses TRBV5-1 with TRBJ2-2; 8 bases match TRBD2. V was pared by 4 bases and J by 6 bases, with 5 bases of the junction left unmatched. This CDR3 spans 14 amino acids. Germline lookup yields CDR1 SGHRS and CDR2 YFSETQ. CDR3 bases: TGCGCCAGCAGCCGGACTAGCCTTGCCGGGGAGCTGTTTTTT. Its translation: CASSRTSLAGELFF.

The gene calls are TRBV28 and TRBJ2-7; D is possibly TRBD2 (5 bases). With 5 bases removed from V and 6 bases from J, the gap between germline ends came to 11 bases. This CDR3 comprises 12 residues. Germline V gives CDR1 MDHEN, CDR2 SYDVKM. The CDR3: CASSSTGVEQYF. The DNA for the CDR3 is TGTGCCAGCAGTAGCACCGGGGTCGAGCAGTACTTC. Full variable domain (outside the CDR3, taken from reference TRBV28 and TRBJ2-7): DVKVTQSSRYLVKRTGEKVFLECVQDMDHENMFWYRQDPGLGLRLIYFSYDVKMKEKGDIPEGYSVSREKKERFSLILESASTNQTSMYLCASSSTGVEQYFGPGTRLTVT.

The CDR3 DNA sequence: TGTGCCAGCTCCCTGACAGGGGGAGAGACCCAGTACTTC. It specifies CASSLTGGETQYF. The chain uses TRBV18 and TRBJ2-5, with 9 bases fitting TRBD1. This CDR3 has 13 amino acids. V was pared by 6 bases and J by 4 bases, with 3 bases of the junction left unmatched. The germline gives CDR1 KGHSH, CDR2 LQKENI.

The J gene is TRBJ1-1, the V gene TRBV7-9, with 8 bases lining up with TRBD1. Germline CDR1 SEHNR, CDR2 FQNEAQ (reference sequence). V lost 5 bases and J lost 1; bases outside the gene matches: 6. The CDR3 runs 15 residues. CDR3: CASSQLQGGNTEAFF. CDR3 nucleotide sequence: TGTGCCAGCAGCCAACTACAGGGGGGGAACACTGAAGCTTTCTTT.

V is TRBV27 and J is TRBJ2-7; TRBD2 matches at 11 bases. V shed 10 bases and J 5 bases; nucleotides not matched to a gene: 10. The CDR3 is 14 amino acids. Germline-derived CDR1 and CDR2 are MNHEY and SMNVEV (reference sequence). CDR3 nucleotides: TGTGCCACCAACACCGAGGGACTAGCGGACGAGCAGTACTTC. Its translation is CATNTEGLADEQYF.

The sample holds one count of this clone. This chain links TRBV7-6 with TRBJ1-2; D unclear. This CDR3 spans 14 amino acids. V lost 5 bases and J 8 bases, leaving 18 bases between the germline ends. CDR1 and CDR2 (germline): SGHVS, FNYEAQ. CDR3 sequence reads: CASSVNRQAGGYTF. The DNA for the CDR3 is TGTGCCAGCAGCGTAAATAGGCAGGCTGGAGGCTACACCTTC.

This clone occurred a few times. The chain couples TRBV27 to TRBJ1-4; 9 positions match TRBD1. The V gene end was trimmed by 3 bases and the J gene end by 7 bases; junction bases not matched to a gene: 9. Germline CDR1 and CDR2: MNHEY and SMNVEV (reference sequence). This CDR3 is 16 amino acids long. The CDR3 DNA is TGTGCCAGCAGTTTGTCTAGGGGACAGGGAAGTGAAAAACTGTTTTTT. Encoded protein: CASSLSRGQGSEKLFF.

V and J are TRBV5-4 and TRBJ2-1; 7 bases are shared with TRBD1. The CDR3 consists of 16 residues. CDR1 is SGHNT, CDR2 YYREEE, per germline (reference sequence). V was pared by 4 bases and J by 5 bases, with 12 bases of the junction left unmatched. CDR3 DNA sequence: TGTGCCAGCAGCCCCGCGACAGGGATTAGGGACAATGAGCAGTTCTTC. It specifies CASSPATGIRDNEQFF.

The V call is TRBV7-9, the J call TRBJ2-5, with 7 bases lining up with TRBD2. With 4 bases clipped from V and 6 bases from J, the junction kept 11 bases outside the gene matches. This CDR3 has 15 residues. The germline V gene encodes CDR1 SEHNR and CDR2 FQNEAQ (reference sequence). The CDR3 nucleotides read TGTGCCAGCAGCTCGGTCGGGCAGGGAGGGAAGACCCAGTACTTC. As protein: CASSSVGQGGKTQYF. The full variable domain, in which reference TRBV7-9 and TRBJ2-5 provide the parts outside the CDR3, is DTGVSQNPRHKITKRGQNVTFRCDPISEHNRLYWYRQTLGQGPEFLTYFQNEAQLEKSRLLSDRFSAERPKGSFSTLEIQRTEQGDSAMYLCASSSVGQGGKTQYFGPGTRLLVL.

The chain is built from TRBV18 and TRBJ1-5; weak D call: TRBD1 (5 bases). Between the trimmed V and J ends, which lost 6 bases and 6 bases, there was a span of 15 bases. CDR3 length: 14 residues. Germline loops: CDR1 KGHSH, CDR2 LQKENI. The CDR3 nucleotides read TGTGCCAGCTCCAGGGCGGGGGAAAGTCAGCCCCAGCATTTT. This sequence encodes CASSRAGESQPQHF.

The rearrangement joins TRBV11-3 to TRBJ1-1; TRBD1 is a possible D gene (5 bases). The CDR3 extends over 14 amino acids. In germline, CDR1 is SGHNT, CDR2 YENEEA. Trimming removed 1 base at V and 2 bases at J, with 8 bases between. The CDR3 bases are TGTGCCAGCAGCTTAGGGGGACTTAACACTGAAGCTTTCTTT. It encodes CASSLGGLNTEAFF.

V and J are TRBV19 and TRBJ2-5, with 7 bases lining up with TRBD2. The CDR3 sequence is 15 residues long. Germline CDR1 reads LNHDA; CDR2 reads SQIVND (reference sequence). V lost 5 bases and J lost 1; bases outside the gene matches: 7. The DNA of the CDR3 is TGTGCCAGTAGTCCCAACCGCGGGAGCCAAGAGACCCAGTACTTC. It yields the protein CASSPNRGSQETQYF.

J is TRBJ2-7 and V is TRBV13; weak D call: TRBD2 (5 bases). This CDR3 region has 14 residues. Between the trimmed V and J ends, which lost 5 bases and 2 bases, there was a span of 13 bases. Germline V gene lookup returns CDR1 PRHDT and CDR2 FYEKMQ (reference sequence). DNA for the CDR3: TGTGCCAGCAGCCCACGGACTGGCCCCTACGAGCAGTACTTC. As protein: CASSPRTGPYEQYF.

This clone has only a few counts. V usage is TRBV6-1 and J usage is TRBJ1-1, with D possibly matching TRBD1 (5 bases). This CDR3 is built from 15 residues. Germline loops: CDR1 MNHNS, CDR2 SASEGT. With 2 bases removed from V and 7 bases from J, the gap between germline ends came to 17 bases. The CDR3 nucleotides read TGTGCCAGCAGTGAATTTAGATGGGGGGACGGTGAAGCTTTCTTT. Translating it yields CASSEFRWGDGEAFF.

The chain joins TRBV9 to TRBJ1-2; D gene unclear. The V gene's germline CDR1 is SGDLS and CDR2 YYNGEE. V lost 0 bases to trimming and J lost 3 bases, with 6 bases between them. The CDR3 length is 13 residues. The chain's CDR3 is CASSVDRDYGYTF. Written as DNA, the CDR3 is TGTGCCAGCAGCGTAGATCGGGACTATGGCTACACCTTC.

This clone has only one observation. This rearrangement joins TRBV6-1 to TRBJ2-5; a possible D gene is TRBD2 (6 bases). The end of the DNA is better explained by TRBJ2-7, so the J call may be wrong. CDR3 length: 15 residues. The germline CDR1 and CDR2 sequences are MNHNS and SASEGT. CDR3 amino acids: CASSDAGTVTYEQYF. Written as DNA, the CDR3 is TGTGCCAGCAGTGATGCGGGGACGGTGACCTACGAGCAGTACTTC.

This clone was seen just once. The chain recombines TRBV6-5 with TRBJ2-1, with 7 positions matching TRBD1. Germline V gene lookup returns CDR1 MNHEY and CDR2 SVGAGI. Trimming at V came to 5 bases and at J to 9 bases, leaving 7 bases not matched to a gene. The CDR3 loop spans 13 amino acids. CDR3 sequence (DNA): TGTGCCAGCAGTCTGACAGGGTATGGTGAGCAGTTCTTC. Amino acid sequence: CASSLTGYGEQFF.

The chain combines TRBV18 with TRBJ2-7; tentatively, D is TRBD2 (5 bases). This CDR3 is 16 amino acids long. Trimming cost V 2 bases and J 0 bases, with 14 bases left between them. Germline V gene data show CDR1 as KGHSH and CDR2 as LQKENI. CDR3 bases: TGTGCCAGCTCACCATCCCCATCCGACTACTCCTACGAGCAGTACTTC. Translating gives CASSPSPSDYSYEQYF.

The CDR3 bases are TGTGCCAGCAGCCCCCGGACAGGGGGGACGACGGAGCAGTACTTC. It specifies CASSPRTGGTTEQYF. The rearrangement links TRBV11-1 to TRBJ2-7, with 10 nucleotides matching TRBD1. Germline V gene sequence: CDR1 SGHAT, CDR2 FQDESV (reference sequence). With 5 bases clipped from V and 7 bases from J, the junction kept 11 bases outside the gene matches. This CDR3 spans 15 amino acids.

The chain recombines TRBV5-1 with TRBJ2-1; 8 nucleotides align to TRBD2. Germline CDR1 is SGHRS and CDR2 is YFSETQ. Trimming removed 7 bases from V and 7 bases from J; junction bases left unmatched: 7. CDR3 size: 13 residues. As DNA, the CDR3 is TGCGCCAGCGTGGATACGGGAGGGAATGAGCAGTTCTTC. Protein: CASVDTGGNEQFF.

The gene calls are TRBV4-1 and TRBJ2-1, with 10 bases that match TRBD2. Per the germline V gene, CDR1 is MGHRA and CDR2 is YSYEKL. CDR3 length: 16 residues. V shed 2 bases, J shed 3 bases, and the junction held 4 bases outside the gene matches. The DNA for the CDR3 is TGCGCCAGCAGCCAATTAGGACTAGCGGACTACAATGAGCAGTTCTTC. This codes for CASSQLGLADYNEQFF.